This TCR beta chain appears in the sequencing data of a study of blood T cell repertoires in COVID-19 (dated by TCRdb to the early 2020s). Study-wide context: Collaborator samples came from the United States, Italy and Spain and covered acute and convalescent phases of COVID-19. A freely available public database, intended as a resource for researchers studying the immune response to SARS-CoV-2, is where the repertoires were released. Subjects who had been exposed to COVID-19, were actively infected with it, or had recovered from it provided the deeply sampled blood TCRbeta repertoires that made up the dataset. The material from the prospective study consisted of cDNA or gDNA derived from T cells, B-cell-depleted T cells, or PBMCs. Samples were obtained from the ongoing ImmuneRACE study (first 160 participants) and from over a thousand subjects provided by 6 global collaborators. Nearly every sample came with metadata listing a de-identified subject ID, COVID-19 status, age in years and sex. HLA class I and class II types, where available, came from metadata supplied by the sample provider rather than from assay-based typing. The research as a whole found: How much clinical and demographic metadata was included differed by source and by participant, and the metadata was provided uncurated.

The immunoSEQ Assay, a bias-controlled multiplex PCR, was used to amplify TCRbeta CDR3 regions from genomic DNA. The original methods were these. Within the assay, amplification of reference gene primers was used to estimate how many nucleated cells each sample contained. To quantify the absolute abundance of each unique TCRbeta CDR3 rearrangement, sequence reads were collapsed and filtered. Productive Simpson clonality was computed per sample as the square root of Simpson's diversity index over productive rearrangements. TCRdb holds this immuneACCESS table with in-frame rearrangements only. Some clones are missing; in checked studies, unresolved V genes explain under half, and the rest has no known cause. Clone size and the V and J calls come from that table; the DNA yielded D and trimming. For this sample the table gives fewer than 400,000 clones, of which roughly 90% were detected only once. The leading ten clones occupy about 5.2% of the sample.

Enrolling through a virtual design, the prospective study's participants ranged in age from roughly 18 to 100 years and lived across roughly 24 United States geographic areas. To assign participants to cohorts, the prospective study relied on clinical history that participants themselves reported in a screening survey and a study questionnaire. ImmuneRACE Cohort 3 recovered participants were defined by two consecutive negative NP/OP PCR tests, healthcare professional clearance, or symptom resolution. Mobile phlebotomists in the prospective study collected whole blood, serum and a nasopharyngeal or oropharyngeal swab from every participant. Prospective study participants could optionally give additional blood draws and questionnaires over a roughly two-month period. Before DNA extraction, prospective study blood samples were shipped either frozen or at room temperature. About this clone: The specificity of this receptor is unknown. Base qualities are not provided; no much larger clone lies one nucleotide away. Other nucleotide sequences from this sample produce the same CDR3.

Sample: PBMCs or T cells enriched from blood (not recorded which). The TCR comes from a man aged 60-69 years who had recovered from COVID-19.

The CDR3: CASSLDRMNTEAFF. Here is the DNA: TGCGCCAGCAGCTTGGACAGAATGAACACTGAAGCTTTCTTT. The receptor chain draws on TRBV5-1 and TRBJ1-1; no D segment can be confidently identified. A distance of 6 bases separates the germline ends of V and J, which lose 0 bases and 0 bases respectively. The CDR3 spans 14 residues, from the cysteine through the phenylalanine. This entry keeps only the CDR3 DNA: 42 bases, framed from base 1. As encoded in the germline V gene, CDR1 is SGHRS while CDR2 is YFSETQ.